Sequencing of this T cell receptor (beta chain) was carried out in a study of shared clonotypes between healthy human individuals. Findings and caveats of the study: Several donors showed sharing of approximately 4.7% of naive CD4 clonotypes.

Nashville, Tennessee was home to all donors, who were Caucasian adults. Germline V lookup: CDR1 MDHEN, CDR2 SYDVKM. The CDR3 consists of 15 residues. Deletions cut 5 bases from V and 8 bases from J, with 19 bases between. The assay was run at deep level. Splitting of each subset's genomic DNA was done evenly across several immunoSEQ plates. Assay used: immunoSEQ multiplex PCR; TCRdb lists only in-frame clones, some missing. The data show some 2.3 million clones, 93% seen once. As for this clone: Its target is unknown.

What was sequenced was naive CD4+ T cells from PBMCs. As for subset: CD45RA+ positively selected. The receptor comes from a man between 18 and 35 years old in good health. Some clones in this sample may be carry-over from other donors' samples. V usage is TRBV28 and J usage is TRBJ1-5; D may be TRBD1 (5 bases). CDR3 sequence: CASSEGTATGEPQHF. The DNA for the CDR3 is TGTGCCAGCAGTGAGGGGACGGCCACCGGAGAGCCCCAGCATTTT.